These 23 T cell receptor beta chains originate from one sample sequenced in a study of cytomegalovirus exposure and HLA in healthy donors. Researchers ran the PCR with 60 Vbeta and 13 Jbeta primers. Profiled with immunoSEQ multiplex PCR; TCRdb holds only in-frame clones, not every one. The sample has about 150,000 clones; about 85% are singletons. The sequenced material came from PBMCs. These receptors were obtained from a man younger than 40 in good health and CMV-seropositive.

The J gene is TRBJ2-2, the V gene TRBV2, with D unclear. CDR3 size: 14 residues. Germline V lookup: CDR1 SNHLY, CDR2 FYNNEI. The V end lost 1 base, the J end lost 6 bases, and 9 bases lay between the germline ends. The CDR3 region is CASSEVPRSGELFF. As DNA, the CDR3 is TGTGCCAGCAGTGAAGTCCCTAGATCCGGGGAGCTGTTTTTT.

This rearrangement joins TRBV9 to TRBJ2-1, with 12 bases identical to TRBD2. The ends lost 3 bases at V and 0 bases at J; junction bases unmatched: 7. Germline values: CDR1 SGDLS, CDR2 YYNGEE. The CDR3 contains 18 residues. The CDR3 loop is CASSARTSGDISYNEQFF. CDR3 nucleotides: TGTGCCAGCAGCGCGAGGACTAGCGGGGATATCTCCTACAATGAGCAGTTCTTC.

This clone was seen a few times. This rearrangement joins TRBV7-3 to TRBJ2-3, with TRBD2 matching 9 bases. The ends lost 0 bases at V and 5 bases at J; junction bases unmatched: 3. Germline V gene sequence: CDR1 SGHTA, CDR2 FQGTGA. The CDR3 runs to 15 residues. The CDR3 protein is CASSLTGTSLDTQYF. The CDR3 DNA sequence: TGTGCCAGCAGCTTAACCGGGACTAGCTTAGATACGCAGTATTTT.

Written as DNA, the CDR3 is TGTGCCAGCAGCTTAACCGGCGGGACTAGCGCGGCAGATACGCAGTATTTT. Amino acids: CASSLTGGTSAADTQYF. The gene calls are TRBV7-3 and TRBJ2-3; TRBD2 matches at 10 bases. J lost 4 bases, V lost 0 bases, and 7 bases had no gene match. The CDR3 runs to 17 residues. Germline V gene lookup returns CDR1 SGHTA and CDR2 FQGTGA.

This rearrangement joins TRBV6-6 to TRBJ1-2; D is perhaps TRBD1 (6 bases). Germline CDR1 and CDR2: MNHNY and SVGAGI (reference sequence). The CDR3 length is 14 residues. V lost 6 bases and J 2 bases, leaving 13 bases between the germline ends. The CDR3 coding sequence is TGTGCCAGCAGCCTACGGACAGCCAACTATGGCTACACCTTC. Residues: CASSLRTANYGYTF.

CDR3 residues: CASQQGTSNYGYTF. The CDR3 DNA reads TGTGCCAGTCAACAGGGGACCTCTAACTATGGCTACACCTTC. The chain joins TRBV28 to TRBJ1-2; 7 bases are shared with TRBD1. Per germline, CDR1 MDHEN and CDR2 SYDVKM. CDR3 length equals 14 residues. The ends lost 9 bases at V and 0 bases at J; junction bases unmatched: 7.

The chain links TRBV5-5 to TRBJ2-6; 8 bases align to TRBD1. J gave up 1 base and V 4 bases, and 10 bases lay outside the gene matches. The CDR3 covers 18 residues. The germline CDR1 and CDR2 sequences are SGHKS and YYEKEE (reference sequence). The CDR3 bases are TGTGCCAGCAGCCGTCGGGCAGGGGGCACTTCTGGGGCCAACGTCCTGACTTTC. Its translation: CASSRRAGGTSGANVLTF.

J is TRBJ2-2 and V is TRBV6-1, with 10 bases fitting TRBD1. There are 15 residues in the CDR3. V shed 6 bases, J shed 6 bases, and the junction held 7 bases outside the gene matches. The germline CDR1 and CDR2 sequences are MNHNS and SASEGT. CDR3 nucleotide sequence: TGTGCCAGCAGGGGAGACAGGGGGCTTCCCGGGGAGCTGTTTTTT. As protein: CASRGDRGLPGELFF.

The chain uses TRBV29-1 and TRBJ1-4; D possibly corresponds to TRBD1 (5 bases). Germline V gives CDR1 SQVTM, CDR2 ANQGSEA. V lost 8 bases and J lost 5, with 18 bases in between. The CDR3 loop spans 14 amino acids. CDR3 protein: CSPDCGTENEKLFF. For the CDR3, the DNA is TGCAGCCCTGACTGCGGGACTGAGAATGAAAAACTGTTTTTT.

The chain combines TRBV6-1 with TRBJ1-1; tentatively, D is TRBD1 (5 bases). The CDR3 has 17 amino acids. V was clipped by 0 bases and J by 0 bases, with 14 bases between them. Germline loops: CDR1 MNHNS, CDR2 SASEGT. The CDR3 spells CASSEAGVILMNTEAFF. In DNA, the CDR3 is TGTGCCAGCAGTGAAGCAGGGGTAATTCTCATGAACACTGAAGCTTTCTTT.

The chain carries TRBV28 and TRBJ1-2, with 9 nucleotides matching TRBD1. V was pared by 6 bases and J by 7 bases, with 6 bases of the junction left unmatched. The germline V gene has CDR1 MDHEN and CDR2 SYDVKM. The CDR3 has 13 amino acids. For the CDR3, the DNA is TGTGCCAGCAGATGGACAGGGGCTGTTGGCTACACCTTC. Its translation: CASRWTGAVGYTF.

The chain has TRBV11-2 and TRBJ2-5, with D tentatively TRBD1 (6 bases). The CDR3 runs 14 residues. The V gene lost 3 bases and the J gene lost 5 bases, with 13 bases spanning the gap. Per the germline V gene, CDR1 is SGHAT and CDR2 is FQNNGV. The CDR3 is CASSFRGFRETQYF. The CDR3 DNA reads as TGTGCCAGCAGCTTCAGGGGATTCCGGGAGACCCAGTACTTC.

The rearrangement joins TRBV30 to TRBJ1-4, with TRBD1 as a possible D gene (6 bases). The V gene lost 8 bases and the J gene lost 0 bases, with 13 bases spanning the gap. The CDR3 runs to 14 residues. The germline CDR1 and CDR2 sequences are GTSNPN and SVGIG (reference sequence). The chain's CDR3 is CAGYRVSTNEKLFF. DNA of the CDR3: TGTGCCGGGTACAGGGTCTCAACTAATGAAAAACTGTTTTTT.

CDR3 DNA sequence: TGTGCCAGTAGCTCCAATGAGCAGTTCTTC. The encoded protein is CASSSNEQFF. The gene calls are TRBV19 and TRBJ2-1, with D unresolved. The length of the CDR3 is 10 residues. CDR1 and CDR2 (germline): LNHDA, SQIVND (reference sequence). The ends were cut back, 6 bases at V and 6 bases at J, with 3 bases in the middle.

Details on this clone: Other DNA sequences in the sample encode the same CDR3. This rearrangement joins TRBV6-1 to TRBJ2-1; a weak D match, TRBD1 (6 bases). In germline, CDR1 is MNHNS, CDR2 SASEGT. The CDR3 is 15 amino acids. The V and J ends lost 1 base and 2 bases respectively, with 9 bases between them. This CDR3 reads CASSEEAGAYNEQFF. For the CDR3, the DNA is TGTGCCAGCAGTGAAGAGGCAGGGGCCTACAATGAGCAGTTCTTC.

The CDR3 reads CASSGLAGGYEQYF. The CDR3 DNA sequence: TGTGCCAGCAGCGGACTAGCGGGGGGATACGAGCAGTACTTC. The gene calls are TRBV7-9 and TRBJ2-7; 14 positions match TRBD2. The V and J ends lost 5 bases and 4 bases, in that order; junction bases with no gene match: 1. Germline assignment: CDR1 SEHNR and CDR2 FQNEAQ (reference sequence). The CDR3 runs 14 residues.

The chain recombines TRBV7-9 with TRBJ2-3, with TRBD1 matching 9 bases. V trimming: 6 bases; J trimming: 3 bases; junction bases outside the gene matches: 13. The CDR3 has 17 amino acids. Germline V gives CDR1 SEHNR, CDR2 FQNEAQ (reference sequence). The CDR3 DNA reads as TGTGCCAGCAGAACCTCCGTTGGGGACAGGGAGACAGATACGCAGTATTTT. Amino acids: CASRTSVGDRETDTQYF.

The CDR3 here is CASSEAPRGGANVLTF. DNA for the CDR3: TGCGCCAGCAGCGAGGCCCCCAGGGGCGGGGCCAACGTCCTGACTTTC. This chain links TRBV5-1 with TRBJ2-6; tentative D call: TRBD1 (6 bases). Germline loops: CDR1 SGHRS, CDR2 YFSETQ. The length of the CDR3 is 16 residues. The V gene lost 4 bases and the J gene lost 4 bases, with 15 bases spanning the gap.

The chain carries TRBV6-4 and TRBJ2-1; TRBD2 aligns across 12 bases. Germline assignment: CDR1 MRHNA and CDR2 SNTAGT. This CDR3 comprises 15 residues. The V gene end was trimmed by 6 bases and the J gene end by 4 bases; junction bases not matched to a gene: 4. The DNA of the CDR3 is TGTGCCAGCAGCAGACTAGCGGGAGAGTACAATGAGCAGTTCTTC. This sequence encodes CASSRLAGEYNEQFF.

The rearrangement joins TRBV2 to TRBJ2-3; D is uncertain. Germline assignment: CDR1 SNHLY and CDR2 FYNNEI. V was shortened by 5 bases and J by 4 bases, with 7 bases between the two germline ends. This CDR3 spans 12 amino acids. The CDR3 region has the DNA TGTGCCAGCAGTCCTACTCCAGATACGCAGTATTTT. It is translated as CASSPTPDTQYF.

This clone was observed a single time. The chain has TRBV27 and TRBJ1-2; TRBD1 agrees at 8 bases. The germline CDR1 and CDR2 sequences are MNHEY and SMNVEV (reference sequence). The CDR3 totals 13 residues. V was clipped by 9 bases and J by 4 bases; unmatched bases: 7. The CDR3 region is CAREGQGSYGYTF. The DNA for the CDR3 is TGTGCCAGGGAAGGACAGGGATCCTATGGCTACACCTTC.

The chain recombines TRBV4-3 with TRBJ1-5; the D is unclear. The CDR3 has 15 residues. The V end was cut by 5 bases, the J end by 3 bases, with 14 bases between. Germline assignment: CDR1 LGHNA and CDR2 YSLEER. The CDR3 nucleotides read TGCGCCAGCAGCATCCAGGTGGCGCCCAATCAGCCCCAGCATTTT. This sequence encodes CASSIQVAPNQPQHF.

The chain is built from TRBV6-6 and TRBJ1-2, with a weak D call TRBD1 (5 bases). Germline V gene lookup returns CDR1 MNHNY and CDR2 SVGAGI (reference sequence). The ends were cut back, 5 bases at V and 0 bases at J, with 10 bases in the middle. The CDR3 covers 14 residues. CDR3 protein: CASSPMTANYGYTF. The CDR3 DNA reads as TGTGCCAGCAGTCCTATGACAGCTAACTATGGCTACACCTTC.